This T cell receptor (beta chain) was sequenced in a study of blood T cells in healthy people across ages. This clonotype has a handful of counts. At one of its ends the junction is not consistent with the germline gene, which may arise from a read error. Donors were healthy Caucasian individuals from Russia aged about 6 to 90. Ten milliliters of peripheral blood were drawn from each donor. Isolated per sample were at least 7 million PBMCs. PCR was performed a second time for about 7 to 12 cycles using a sample-barcoded 5' primer and a J-beta primer mix. In TCRdb, the 5' RACE reads were re-called with MiXCR into one record per CDR3 protein. The sample contains 630,000 or so distinct CDR3 sequences, approximately 30% of which appear only once. This CDR3 has 16 residues. CDR1 is MNHEY and CDR2 is SMNVEV in the germline V gene (reference sequence).

Material: blood. The V gene is TRBV27, the J gene TRBJ2-5; 9 bases align to TRBD2. This receptor was taken from a woman of 80 years or more in good health. The CDR3 protein is CASSLNSGGTQETRYF. The CDR3 DNA reads as TGTGCCAGCAGTTTAAATAGCGGGGGAACCCAAGAGACCCGGTACTTC.